This entry lists 12 T cell receptor beta chains sequenced from one sample in a study of shared clonotypes between healthy human individuals (dated by TCRdb to 2018 to 2021). Library creation used the immunoSEQ multiplex PCR assay. The immuneACCESS repertoire file appears here via TCRdb, limited to in-frame rearrangements. These files lack a portion of the clones; in checked studies, under half of the deficit traces to unresolved V genes, and the cause of the others is not known. Within this sample are under 600,000 clones, with around 96% of them counted one time only. The ten biggest clones cover about 0.064% of the sample. The source material was naive CD4+ T cells sorted from blood. The meaning of the sample's cell subset or site label: CD45RA+ positively selected. Receptors originate from a woman aged 25 to 39 in good health.

The V call is TRBV7-7, the J call TRBJ2-1; D perhaps matches TRBD2 (6 bases). The CDR3 runs to 16 residues. Per germline, CDR1 SSHAT and CDR2 FNYEAQ (reference sequence). V dropped 5 bases and J dropped 4 bases, with 18 bases sitting between them. Here the CDR3 DNA reads TGTGCCAGCAGCCCTAGGACGGGAGAATCGTACAATGAGCAGTTCTTC. As protein: CASSPRTGESYNEQFF.

Details on this clone: Other DNA sequences in this sample translate to the same CDR3. The CDR3 nucleotides are TGCGCCAGCAGCTTGGCGGGAGGCACAGATACGCAGTATTTT. Translated: CASSLAGGTDTQYF. The V call is TRBV5-1, the J call TRBJ2-3, with TRBD2 as a possible D gene (6 bases). V was pared by 0 bases and J by 1 base, with 6 bases between. Per the germline V gene, CDR1 is SGHRS and CDR2 is YFSETQ. The CDR3 extends over 14 amino acids.

The chain uses TRBV11-3 and TRBJ2-1; 7 nucleotides align to TRBD2. Per the germline V gene, CDR1 is SGHNT and CDR2 is YENEEA. The V segment lost 4 bases and the J segment 5 bases; nucleotides outside the gene matches: 5. CDR3 length: 14 amino acids. The CDR3 here is CASSSRLADNEQFF. CDR3 in DNA: TGTGCCAGCAGCTCCCGCCTAGCGGACAATGAGCAGTTCTTC.

The chain combines TRBV28 with TRBJ2-7; D tentatively reads TRBD1 or TRBD2 (6 bases each). Germline assignment: CDR1 MDHEN and CDR2 SYDVKM. The germline V and J ends were trimmed by 5 bases and 2 bases, with 16 bases remaining between them. CDR3 length: 15 amino acids. CDR3 protein: CASSQGGTRAYEQYF. The DNA of the CDR3 is TGTGCCAGCAGTCAAGGGGGGACCCGAGCCTACGAGCAGTACTTC.

The chain is built from TRBV28 and TRBJ2-5; D remains ambiguous. TRBJ2-7 matches the DNA end more closely, so the J call is doubtful. CDR1 is MDHEN, CDR2 SYDVKM, per germline. The CDR3 covers 13 residues. The CDR3 DNA is TGTGCCAGCAGTTTGGGTCGCGAGTACGAGCAGTACTTC. Its protein is CASSLGREYEQYF.

The chain uses TRBV15 and TRBJ2-1; TRBD2 agrees at 13 bases. The V segment lost 3 bases and the J segment 9 bases; nucleotides outside the gene matches: 8. Germline V gene sequence: CDR1 LNHNV, CDR2 YYDKDF (reference sequence). The CDR3 consists of 16 residues. CDR3 in DNA: TGTGCCACCAGCAGGGGTAGGACTAGCGGGAGCGGTGAGCAGTTCTTC. Translation gives CATSRGRTSGSGEQFF.

This clone was recorded only once. The chain joins TRBV7-2 to TRBJ2-2; TRBD1 might be the D (6 bases). Germline values: CDR1 SGHTA, CDR2 FQGNSA. The CDR3 consists of 16 residues. Trimming left V 8 bases short and J 2 bases short, with 18 bases between. DNA of the CDR3: TGTGCCAGCCACGTACCGGGACATTTTAACACCGGGGAGCTGTTTTTT. Amino acid sequence: CASHVPGHFNTGELFF.

The genes are TRBV25-1 and TRBJ2-3; 7 nucleotides align to TRBD2. J lost 2 bases, V lost 0 bases, and 5 bases had no gene match. Per the germline V gene, CDR1 is MGHDK and CDR2 is SYGVNS. This CDR3 comprises 16 residues. In DNA form, the CDR3 reads TGTGCCAGCAGTGAATATTTGGCGGGAGACACAGATACGCAGTATTTT. Residues: CASSEYLAGDTDTQYF.

The CDR3 region has the DNA TGTGCTAGTGGTTTAACTCCGGGACAGTGGGCTCCGGTCACCTTC. This sequence encodes CASGLTPGQWAPVTF. This chain connects TRBV12-5 to TRBJ1-2; 7 nucleotides line up with TRBD1. J lost 13 bases, V lost 3 bases, and 17 bases had no gene match. Germline CDR1 reads LGHNT; CDR2 reads FRNRAP. The CDR3 contains 15 residues.

The CDR3 DNA sequence: TGCGCCAGCAGCGTGGGTCAGGGGCCTGGATGGAGCGAGCAGTACTTC. Amino acids: CASSVGQGPGWSEQYF. The genes are TRBV5-1 and TRBJ2-7; D might be TRBD1 (6 bases). The length of the CDR3 is 16 residues. Germline V gene lookup returns CDR1 SGHRS and CDR2 YFSETQ. V was pared by 4 bases and J by 6 bases, with 23 bases between.

The chain combines TRBV11-2 with TRBJ2-7; D remains unclear. Germline assignment: CDR1 SGHAT and CDR2 FQNNGV. The V and J ends lost 0 bases and 3 bases respectively, with 3 bases between them. This CDR3 contains 12 residues. The CDR3 sequence: CASSLDIYEQYF. CDR3 DNA sequence: TGTGCCAGCAGCTTAGACATCTACGAGCAGTACTTC.

The V call is TRBV2, the J call TRBJ1-5; tentative D call: TRBD1 (5 bases). The V gene's germline CDR1 is SNHLY and CDR2 FYNNEI. Trimming took 6 bases from V and 6 from J, leaving 18 bases between them. The CDR3 loop spans 15 amino acids. The CDR3: CASSYQGEAVQPQHF. In DNA form, the CDR3 reads TGTGCCAGCAGCTACCAGGGAGAGGCCGTTCAGCCCCAGCATTTT.